This T cell receptor (beta chain) stems from a study of cytomegalovirus exposure and HLA in healthy donors. Primers for the PCR totalled 60 Vbeta and 13 Jbeta. TCRdb keeps only in-frame clones here, not all; method: immunoSEQ multiplex PCR. The sample contains about 54,000 clones, around 82% of which appear only once. Unrecorded immune exposures were likely, despite nominal health at sampling. The V end was cut by 5 bases, the J end by 5 bases, with 9 bases between. CDR1 is SGHTA and CDR2 is FQGTGA in the germline V gene. The CDR3 runs to 13 residues. Specimen: PBMCs. The J gene is TRBJ2-2, the V gene TRBV7-3, with D possibly matching TRBD2 (6 bases). This receptor was obtained from a female donor in good health and CMV-seronegative. CDR3 in DNA: TGTGCCAGCAGCACGGGACTTACCGGGGAGCTGTTTTTT. Translated: CASSTGLTGELFF.